The sequence of this T cell receptor beta chain was determined in a study of blood T cell repertoires in COVID-19 (dated by TCRdb to 2020 to 2021). Background on the whole study: Collaborator samples came from the United States, Italy and Spain and covered acute and convalescent phases of COVID-19. The material from the prospective study consisted of cDNA or gDNA derived from T cells, B-cell-depleted T cells, or PBMCs. The dataset comprised deeply sampled blood TCRbeta repertoires from subjects exposed to, actively infected with, or recovered from COVID-19. The repertoires were released in a freely available public database meant as a resource for research on the immune response to SARS-CoV-2. Samples came from the ongoing ImmuneRACE study (first 160 participants) plus 1,254 subjects from 6 global collaborators. The sample metadata nearly always contained a de-identified subject ID, COVID-19 status, age in years and sex. Where available, HLA class I and class II types were obtained from metadata supplied by the sample provider rather than from assay-based typing.

V loses 2 bases of germline sequence and J loses 2 bases, and the interval between the two ends is 6 bases. Reading from cysteine to phenylalanine, the CDR3 counts 13 amino acids. Only CDR3 DNA is held: 39 bases, read in frame from base 1. The germline V gene supplies CDR1 MNHEY and CDR2 SVGEGT. General findings and caveats noted by the study authors: How much clinical and demographic metadata was included differed by source and by participant, and the metadata was provided uncurated.

At one collaborating source in Seattle, patients were enrolled during active infection and were followed longitudinally through the course of disease. Whole blood was collected in K2EDTA tubes by collaborating institutions according to the institutions' own protocols. For TCRbeta analysis, collaborator samples were shipped as frozen whole blood, as isolated PBMCs, or as DNA extracted from either sample type. TCRbeta CDR3 regions were amplified from genomic DNA using the immunoSEQ Assay, a bias-controlled multiplex PCR. On the study's bioinformatics: Nucleated cell counts per sample were estimated from amplification of reference gene primers within the assay. To quantify the absolute abundance of each unique TCRbeta CDR3 rearrangement, sequence reads were collapsed and filtered. Productive Simpson clonality was computed per sample as the square root of Simpson's diversity index over productive rearrangements. Drawn from immuneACCESS, this table holds only the in-frame rearrangements with V and J called that TCRdb kept. Clones are partly lost; checked studies trace under half to an unresolved V gene and leave the rest unexplained. The V and J calls and clone size were taken over from that table, and D and trimming were inferred from the DNA. The sample table contains hundreds of thousands of clones; only one count was recorded for roughly 81% of them. Roughly 8% of the sample is held by the ten biggest clonotypes.

Points on this clone: The target of this receptor is not known. No much larger clone is present one base from it, and per-base qualities are unavailable.

The source is a woman aged 80 or older with COVID-19, enrolled during active disease. The chain is made from TRBV6-2 or TRBV6-3 and TRBJ1-2; no D gene call is confident. The sequenced sample consisted of peripheral blood. The CDR3 protein sequence reads: CASSYTGNYGYTF. Here is the DNA: TGTGCCAGCAGTTACACGGGAAACTATGGCTACACCTTC.